The 13 T cell receptor beta chains given below trace back to one sample, sequenced in a study of human T cells and chemical hapten exposure. The time point is: healthy volunteer bleed at 6 weeks. It was unfractionated whole blood from which total RNA was extracted. TCRdb processed the RACE reads anew with MiXCR; each CDR3 protein has one entry. The sample has around 47,000 distinct CDR3 sequences; about 3.7% are singletons. Sequencing was done on a sample of whole blood. Source of these receptors: a human donor in good health. Some clones in this sample may be carry-over from other donors' samples.

The sample holds many counts of this clonotype. The chain employs TRBV6-5 and TRBJ2-5, with D maybe TRBD1 (6 bases). The CDR3 is 16 residues long. The V end lost 5 bases, the J end lost 1 base, and 17 bases lay between the germline ends. Germline CDR1 and CDR2: MNHEY and SVGAGI. CDR3 coding DNA: TGTGCCAGCAGTCCTGAATATCGGACAGTCCAAGAGACCCAGTACTTC. Its protein is CASSPEYRTVQETQYF.

There are many counts of this clonotype. The CDR3 nucleotides are TGTGCCAGCAGTCGCGGCGGGAACGGCGGGGAGCTGTTTTTT. This codes for CASSRGGNGGELFF. The V and J genes are TRBV12-3 or TRBV12-4 and TRBJ2-2, with D tentatively TRBD2 (6 bases). V gave up 5 bases and J gave up 7 bases, with 14 bases separating them. The CDR3 has 14 residues.

This clonotype has at least ten counts. This chain links TRBV12-3 or TRBV12-4 with TRBJ2-1; 7 bases match TRBD2. After removal of 3 bases from V and 6 bases from J, the junction contained 2 bases not matched to a gene. The CDR3 sequence is 13 residues long. This CDR3 reads CASSLREGNEQFF. The CDR3 nucleotides read TGTGCCAGCAGTTTGAGGGAGGGCAATGAGCAGTTCTTC.

This sequence joins TRBV6-1 and TRBJ2-3, with a weak D call TRBD2 (5 bases). The CDR3 is 14 amino acids. With 5 bases removed from V and 4 bases from J, the gap between germline ends came to 13 bases. The germline CDR1 and CDR2 sequences are MNHNS and SASEGT. The CDR3 protein is CASSRGPRADTQYF. Written as DNA, the CDR3 is TGTGCCAGCAGTAGAGGGCCTCGGGCAGATACGCAGTATTTT.

This clonotype was detected many times. This chain uses TRBV12-3 or TRBV12-4 with TRBJ2-7; D call uncertain. The CDR3 length is 13 residues. V dropped 3 bases and J dropped 2 bases, with 8 bases sitting between them. CDR3 nucleotides: TGTGCCAGCAGTTTCCCCCTCACCTACGAGCAGTACTTC. Its translation is CASSFPLTYEQYF.

In this sample, this clonotype turned up many times. This sequence joins TRBV5-1 and TRBJ2-1, with unresolved D. The V end lost 3 bases, the J end lost 5 bases, and 6 bases lay between the germline ends. CDR1 and CDR2 from the germline V gene are SGHRS and YFSETQ. The CDR3 loop spans 12 amino acids. CDR3 DNA sequence: TGCGCCAGCAGCTGGGGAAACAATGAGCAGTTCTTC. Its translation is CASSWGNNEQFF.

In this sample, this clonotype turned up a few times. This chain uses TRBV18 with TRBJ2-5; D ambiguous. V lost 3 bases and J lost 4, with 9 bases in between. Germline-derived CDR1 and CDR2 are KGHSH and LQKENI. The CDR3 runs to 13 residues. The CDR3 region is CASSPRPVETQYF. The CDR3 nucleotides are TGTGCCAGCTCACCTCGGCCGGTAGAGACCCAGTACTTC.

This chain connects TRBV28 to TRBJ1-1; a possible D gene is TRBD1 (5 bases). This CDR3 is 15 amino acids long. Germline CDR1 MDHEN, CDR2 SYDVKM. V gave up 2 bases and J gave up 3 bases, with 13 bases separating them. CDR3 in amino acids: CASSLTGGVDTEAFF. The DNA of the CDR3 is TGTGCCAGCAGTTTAACGGGAGGGGTAGACACTGAAGCTTTCTTT. The variable domain in full, with the rest retrieved from reference TRBV28 and TRBJ1-1, is DVKVTQSSRYLVKRTGEKVFLECVQDMDHENMFWYRQDPGLGLRLIYFSYDVKMKEKGDIPEGYSVSREKKERFSLILESASTNQTSMYLCASSLTGGVDTEAFFGQGTRLTVV.

This clonotype was seen at least ten times. The chain has TRBV20-1 and TRBJ1-5; D not certain. Germline lookup yields CDR1 DFQATT and CDR2 SNEGSKA (reference sequence). This CDR3 region has 16 residues. V was cut by 0 bases and J by 4 bases, with 16 bases left in between. CDR3 DNA: TGCAGTGCTAGAGACCCGGGCCTCTCTTCAAATCAGCCCCAGCATTTT. This gives the protein CSARDPGLSSNQPQHF.

The J gene is TRBJ1-2, the V gene TRBV19; tentatively, D is TRBD1 (6 bases). This CDR3 comprises 14 residues. The V gene's germline CDR1 is LNHDA and CDR2 SQIVND (reference sequence). Trimming removed 6 bases from V and 8 bases from J, with 19 bases in between. The CDR3 reads CASRNREASSGYTF. The CDR3 DNA reads TGTGCCAGTAGGAACAGGGAGGCTTCGAGCGGCTACACCTTC.

In this sample, this clonotype turned up a few times. This chain joins TRBV5-1 and TRBJ2-3; 11 nucleotides agree with TRBD2. V dropped 4 bases and J dropped 6; count of bases not matched to a gene: 4. Germline values: CDR1 SGHRS, CDR2 YFSETQ. This CDR3 contains 14 residues. The CDR3 loop is CASSPRTSGDTQYF. As DNA, the CDR3 is TGCGCCAGCAGCCCCCGGACTAGCGGGGATACGCAGTATTTT.

The chain couples TRBV3-1 to TRBJ1-2, with TRBD1 matching over 7 bases. Trimming cost V 4 bases and J 0 bases; bases outside gene matches: 14. Germline CDR1 LGHDT, CDR2 YNNKEL (reference sequence). The CDR3 contains 18 residues. The DNA of the CDR3 is TGTGCCAGCAGCCCCGTTTTCGAGGACAGGTTAACTAACTATGGCTACACCTTC. Amino acid sequence: CASSPVFEDRLTNYGYTF. Full variable domain (outside the CDR3, taken from reference TRBV3-1 and TRBJ1-2): DTAVSQTPKYLVTQMGNDKSIKCEQNLGHDTMYWYKQDSKKFLKIMFSYNNKELIINETVPNRFSPKSPDKAHLNLHINSLELGDSAVYFCASSPVFEDRLTNYGYTFGSGTRLTVV.

Many counts were recorded for this clonotype. The rearrangement joins TRBV28 to TRBJ2-4, with unresolved D. This CDR3 contains 15 residues. CDR1 is MDHEN and CDR2 is SYDVKM in the germline V gene. Trimming removed 3 bases from V and 0 bases from J, with 9 bases in between. The CDR3 loop reads CASSLWPLAKNIQYF. In nucleotides, the CDR3 is TGTGCCAGCAGTTTGTGGCCTCTAGCCAAAAACATTCAGTACTTC.